This record concerns one TCR beta chain sequence. Clones were read by immunoSEQ multiplex PCR, and TCRdb kept only the in-frame ones, dropping some. This table has roughly 140,000 clones, just under 85% appearing once. The sample comes from a study of blood T cell repertoires in COVID-19. Across the whole study: Collection of acute and convalescent COVID-19 samples took place in the United States, Italy and Spain.

Clinical histories supplied by participants themselves formed the basis of cohort assignment. This receptor was taken from a woman in her thirties or forties who had recovered from COVID-19. The sample consisted of PBMCs or T cells enriched from blood (not recorded which).

CDR3 coding DNA: TGTGCCAGAAGCCCCGGGACAGTGAATGAGCAGTTCTTC. This codes for CARSPGTVNEQFF. The rearrangement joins TRBV5-3 to TRBJ2-1; 7 nucleotides line up with TRBD1. TRBV5-3 is annotated as an ORF whose role is uncertain. This CDR3 contains 13 residues. Trimming took 4 bases from V and 7 from J; bases not matched to a gene: 5.